Described below is a single T cell receptor beta chain sequence and its context. Gene and germline names: mouse. The read ends 4 residues early relative to the CDR3; the germline J gene fills the gap. The length of the CDR3 is 18 residues. Trimming removed 0 bases from V and 0 bases from J; junction bases left unmatched: 7. CDR1 is MNHDT and CDR2 is YYDKIL in the germline V gene. A panel of CD4, CD8alpha, NKG2D, NKG2ACE and other markers served to sort pooled cutaneous lymph node cells. RNA was isolated and reverse transcribed to cDNA, the sequencing template. The protocol was immunoSEQ multiplex PCR, while the TCRdb copy is restricted to in-frame clones and leaves out a portion. The sample yields about 300,000 clones, without any singletons. This sample was included in a study of CD8+ T cells in alopecia areata. Study-wide background: Skin-grafted roughly 7-11-week-old female C3H/HeJ mice received tissue from roughly 6-12-month-old C3H/HeJ donors with spontaneous alopecia.

The receptor's source is a C3H/HeJ mouse with alopecia areata. This mouse strain has H2-k as its MHC haplotype. The sample taken for sequencing was CD4+ T cells sorted from a lymph node. V gene TRBV17 combines with J gene TRBJ2-5, with 9 bases matching TRBD2. The CDR3 DNA, read in part, is TGTGCTAGCAGTAGAGATAGGCTGGGGGGGATTAACCAAGAC. Protein product: CASSRDRLGGINQD. The full CDR3 sequence reads CASSRDRLGGINQDTQYF.